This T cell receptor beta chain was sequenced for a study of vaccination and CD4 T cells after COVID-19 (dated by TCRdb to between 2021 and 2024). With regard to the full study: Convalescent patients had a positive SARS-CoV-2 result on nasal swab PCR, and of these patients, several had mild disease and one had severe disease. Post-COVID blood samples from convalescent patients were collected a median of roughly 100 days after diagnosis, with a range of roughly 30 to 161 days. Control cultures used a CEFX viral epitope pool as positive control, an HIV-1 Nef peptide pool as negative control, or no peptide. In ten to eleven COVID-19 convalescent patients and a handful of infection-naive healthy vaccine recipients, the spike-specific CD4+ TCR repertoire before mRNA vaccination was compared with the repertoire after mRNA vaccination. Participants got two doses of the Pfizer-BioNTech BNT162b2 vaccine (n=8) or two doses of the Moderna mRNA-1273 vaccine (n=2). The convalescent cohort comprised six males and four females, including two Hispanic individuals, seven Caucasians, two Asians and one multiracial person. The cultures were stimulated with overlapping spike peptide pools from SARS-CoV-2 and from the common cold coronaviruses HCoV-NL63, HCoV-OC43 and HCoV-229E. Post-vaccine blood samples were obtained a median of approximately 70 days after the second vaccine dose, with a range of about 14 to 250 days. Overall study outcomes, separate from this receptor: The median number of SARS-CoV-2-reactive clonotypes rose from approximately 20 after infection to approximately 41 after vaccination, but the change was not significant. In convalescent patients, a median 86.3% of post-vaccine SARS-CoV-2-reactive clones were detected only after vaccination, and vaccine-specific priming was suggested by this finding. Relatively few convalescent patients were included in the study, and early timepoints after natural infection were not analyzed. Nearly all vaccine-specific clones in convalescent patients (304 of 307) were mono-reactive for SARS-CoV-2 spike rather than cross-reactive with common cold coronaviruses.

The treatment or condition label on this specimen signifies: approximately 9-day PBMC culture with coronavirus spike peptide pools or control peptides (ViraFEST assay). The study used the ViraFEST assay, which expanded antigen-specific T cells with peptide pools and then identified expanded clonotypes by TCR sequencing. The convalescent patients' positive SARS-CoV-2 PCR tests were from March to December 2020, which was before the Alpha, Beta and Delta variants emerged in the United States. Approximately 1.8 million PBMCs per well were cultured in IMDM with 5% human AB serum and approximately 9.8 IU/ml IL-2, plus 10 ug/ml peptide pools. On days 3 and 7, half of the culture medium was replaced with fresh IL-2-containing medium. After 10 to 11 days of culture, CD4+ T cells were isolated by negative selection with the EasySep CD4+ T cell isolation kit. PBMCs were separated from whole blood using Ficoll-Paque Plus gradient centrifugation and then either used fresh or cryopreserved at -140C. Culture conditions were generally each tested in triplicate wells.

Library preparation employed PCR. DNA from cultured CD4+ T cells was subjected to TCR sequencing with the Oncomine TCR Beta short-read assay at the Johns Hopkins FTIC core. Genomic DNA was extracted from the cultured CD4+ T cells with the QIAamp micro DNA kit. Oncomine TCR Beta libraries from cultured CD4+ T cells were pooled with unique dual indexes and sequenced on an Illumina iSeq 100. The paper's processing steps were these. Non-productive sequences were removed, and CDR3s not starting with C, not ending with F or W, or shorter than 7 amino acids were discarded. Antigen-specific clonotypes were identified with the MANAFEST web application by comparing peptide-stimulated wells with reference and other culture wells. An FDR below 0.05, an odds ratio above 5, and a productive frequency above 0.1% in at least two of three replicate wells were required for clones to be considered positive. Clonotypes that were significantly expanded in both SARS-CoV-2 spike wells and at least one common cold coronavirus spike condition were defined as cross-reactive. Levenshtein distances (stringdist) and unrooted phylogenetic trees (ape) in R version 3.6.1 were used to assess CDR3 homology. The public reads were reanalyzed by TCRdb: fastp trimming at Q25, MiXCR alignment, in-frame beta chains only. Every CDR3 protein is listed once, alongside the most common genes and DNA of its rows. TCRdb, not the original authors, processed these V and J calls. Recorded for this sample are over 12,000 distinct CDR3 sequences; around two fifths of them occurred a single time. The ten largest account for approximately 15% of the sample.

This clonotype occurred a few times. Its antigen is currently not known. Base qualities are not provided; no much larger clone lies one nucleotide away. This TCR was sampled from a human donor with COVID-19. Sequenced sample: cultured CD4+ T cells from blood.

CDR3 reads: CASSKSTGSAEAFF. The base sequence is TGTGCCAGTAGTAAGAGCACAGGGAGCGCTGAAGCTTTCTTT. The chain joins TRBV19 to TRBJ1-1, with TRBD1 as a weak D call on 6 bases. Relative to germline, V is 4 bases shorter and J is 6 bases shorter, with 15 bases between their ends. CDR1 LNHDA and CDR2 SQIVND were looked up in the germline V gene (reference sequence). The CDR3 numbers 14 residues from cysteine through phenylalanine. Of all the DNA, just the CDR3 is kept, 42 bases in frame from base 1.